This entry concerns a single T cell receptor (beta chain). Its target antigen remains unknown. No quality values exist for individual bases; no much larger clone is one base distant. TCRbeta CDR3 regions were amplified from genomic DNA by means of the immunoSEQ Assay, a bias-controlled multiplex PCR. The original pipeline was this. Nucleated cell counts per sample were estimated from amplification of reference gene primers within the assay. Sequence reads were collapsed and filtered to measure the absolute abundance of every unique TCRbeta CDR3 rearrangement. For each sample, productive Simpson clonality was calculated by taking the square root of Simpson's diversity index across productive rearrangements. What TCRdb holds here is the immuneACCESS table cut down to in-frame rearrangements. Part of the clones is not present; checked against another copy, under half of the missing clones reflect an unresolved V gene, and the others are unexplained. The DNA was the basis for D and trimming; V, J and clone size are from that table. The sample data list 300,000 to 350,000 clones, and 75% to 90% of these were observed just once. Roughly 2.3% of the sample rests with the top ten.

This sample was taken from a study of blood T cell repertoires in COVID-19 (dated by TCRdb to 2019 to 2021). As for the study more broadly: Samples from collaborators originated in the United States, Italy and Spain and spanned both the acute and convalescent phases of COVID-19. The material from the prospective study consisted of cDNA or gDNA derived from T cells, B-cell-depleted T cells, or PBMCs. Subjects who had been exposed to COVID-19, were actively infected with it, or had recovered from it provided the deeply sampled blood TCRbeta repertoires that made up the dataset. The repertoires were released in a freely available public database intended as a resource for research on the immune response to SARS-CoV-2. Samples were obtained from the ongoing ImmuneRACE study (first 160 participants) and from 1,254 subjects provided by 6 global collaborators. Nearly every sample came with metadata listing a de-identified subject ID, COVID-19 status, age in years and sex. HLA class I and class II types, where available, came from metadata supplied by the sample provider rather than from assay-based typing. General study outcomes and caveats: The quantity of clinical and demographic metadata differed by source and by participant and was supplied without curation.

Each collaborating institution followed its own protocols to collect whole blood in K2EDTA tubes. For TCRbeta analysis, collaborators shipped samples in one of three forms: frozen whole blood, isolated PBMCs, or DNA extracted from either of those sample types. The sequence came from a man aged 18 to 30 with active or convalescent COVID-19. Sequencing was performed on peripheral blood.

For the CDR3, the sequence is CATSRGRGLYNEQFF. The nucleotides are TGTGCCACCAGCAGAGGACGGGGACTTTACAATGAGCAGTTCTTC. The chain uses TRBV15 and TRBJ2-1; the D gene is perhaps TRBD2, from 6 matching bases. The junction carries 11 bases between V and J, which are trimmed by 1 base and 4 bases respectively. The CDR3 sequence holds 15 residues, the cysteine and phenylalanine included. The retained sequence is limited to the CDR3, 45 bases, with the frame set at the first base. Per the germline V gene (reference sequence), LNHNV is the CDR1 and YYDKDF is the CDR2.